This T cell receptor (beta chain) was recovered during a study of T cells in Graves' hyperthyroidism and ophthalmopathy. Overall study context: Prior to any treatment, at the point of initial diagnosis, peripheral blood was collected. Study outcomes and limitations: Using 13 V-J features, a model discriminated ophthalmopathy from stable hyperthyroidism. Peripheral blood also featured most of the thyroid clonotypes expanded above 0.001.

On this clonotype itself: Its specificity is unknown.

Across 18 months, stable Graves' hyperthyroidism was marked by no progression to ophthalmopathy. The germline gives CDR1 SEHNR, CDR2 FQNEAQ (reference sequence). V lost 3 bases and J lost 0, with 12 bases in between. The CDR3 has 16 residues. It was RNA transcripts that yielded the amplified TCR beta CDR3 regions. The TCR CDR3 first-round RT-PCR relied on the HTBI primer set. One entry per CDR3 protein, called by TCRdb with MiXCR from the multiplex PCR reads. This table has more than 300,000 distinct CDR3 sequences, under 15% appearing once. The receptor comes from a woman aged 18-35 years with Graves' hyperthyroidism. V and J are TRBV7-9 and TRBJ1-3; D not certain. The sequenced sample was blood. In DNA, the CDR3 is TGTGCCAGCAGCTTTTCCGGGTCGAGCTCTGGAAACACCATATATTTT. Translation: CASSFSGSSSGNTIYF.